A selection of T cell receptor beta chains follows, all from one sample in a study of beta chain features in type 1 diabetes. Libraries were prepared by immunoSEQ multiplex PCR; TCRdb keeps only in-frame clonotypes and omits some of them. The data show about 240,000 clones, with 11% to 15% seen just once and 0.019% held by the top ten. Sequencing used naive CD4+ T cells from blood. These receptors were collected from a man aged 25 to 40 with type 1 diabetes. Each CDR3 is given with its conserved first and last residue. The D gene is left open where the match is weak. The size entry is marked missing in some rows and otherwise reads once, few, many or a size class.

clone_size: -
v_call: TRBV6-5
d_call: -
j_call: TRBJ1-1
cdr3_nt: TGTGCCAGCAGTTACCAGGGCAGGAACACTGAAGCTTTCTTT
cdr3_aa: CASSYQGRNTEAFF

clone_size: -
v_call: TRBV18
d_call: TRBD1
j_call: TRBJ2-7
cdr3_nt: TGTGCCAGCTCCCCTCTTCCGGGACAGGGTCACGAGCAGTACTTC
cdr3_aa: CASSPLPGQGHEQYF

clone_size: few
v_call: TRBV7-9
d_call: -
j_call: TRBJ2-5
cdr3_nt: TGTGCCAGCAGCTTAATAACTGGGGGGTACATTGGAGAGACCCAGTACTTC
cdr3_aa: CASSLITGGYIGETQYF

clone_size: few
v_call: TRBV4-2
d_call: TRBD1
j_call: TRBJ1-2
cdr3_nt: TGTGCCAGCAGCCAAGCAGGGGGAAGCTATGGCTACACCTTC
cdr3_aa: CASSQAGGSYGYTF

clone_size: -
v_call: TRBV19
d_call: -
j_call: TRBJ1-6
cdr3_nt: TGTGCCAGTAGGTTTCAGGATTCACCCCTCCACTTT
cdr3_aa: CASRFQDSPLHF

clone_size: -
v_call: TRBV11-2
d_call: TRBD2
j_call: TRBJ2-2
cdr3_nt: TGTGCCAGCAGCCAGGGACTAGCCGCCGGGGAGCTGTTTTTT
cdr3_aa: CASSQGLAAGELFF

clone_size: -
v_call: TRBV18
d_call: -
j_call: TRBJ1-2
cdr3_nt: TGTGCCAGCTCACCTAGTACAGGGACCGGCTACACCTTC
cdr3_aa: CASSPSTGTGYTF

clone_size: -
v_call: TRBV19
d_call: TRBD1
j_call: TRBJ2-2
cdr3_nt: TGTGCCAGTAGCCCGGGACAGGGGTGGTCCGGGGAGCTGTTTTTT
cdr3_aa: CASSPGQGWSGELFF

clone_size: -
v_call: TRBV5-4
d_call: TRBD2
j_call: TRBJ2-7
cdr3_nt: TGTGCCAGCAGCGGGGGACTAGCGGGAAACTACGAGCAGTACTTC
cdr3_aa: CASSGGLAGNYEQYF

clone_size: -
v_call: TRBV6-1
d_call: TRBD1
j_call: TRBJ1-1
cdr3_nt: TGTGCCAGCAGAGCCCCGGGACAGGGGATAGATGAAGCTTTCTTT
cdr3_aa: CASRAPGQGIDEAFF

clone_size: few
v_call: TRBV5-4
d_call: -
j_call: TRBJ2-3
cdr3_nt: TGTGCCAGCAGCTTCCAGGGCGCAGATACGCAGTATTTT
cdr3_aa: CASSFQGADTQYF

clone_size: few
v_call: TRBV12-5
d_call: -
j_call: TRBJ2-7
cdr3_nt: TGTGCTAGTGGTTTGGTAACTGCTGCGAGCTCCTACGAGCAGTACTTC
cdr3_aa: CASGLVTAASSYEQYF

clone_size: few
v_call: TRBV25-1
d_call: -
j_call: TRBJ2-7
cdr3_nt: TGTGCCAGCAGTGACCCTCGACAGACCCACGAGCAGTACTTC
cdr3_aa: CASSDPRQTHEQYF